The 5 T cell receptor beta chains listed next were all sequenced from one sample in a study of monozygotic twins with cystic fibrosis. Clones were read by immunoSEQ multiplex PCR, and TCRdb kept only the in-frame ones, dropping some. The sample carries around 25,000 clones, 85% to 95% recorded once. Source material: blood. The source is a girl aged 2 to 9 with cystic fibrosis.

This chain links TRBV29-1 with TRBJ2-3; possible D gene TRBD1, 5 bases. V was cut by 7 bases and J by 5 bases, with 13 bases left in between. In germline, CDR1 is SQVTM, CDR2 ANQGSEA. CDR3 length equals 12 residues. The CDR3, as DNA: TGCAGCGAGGGGATTTCGGGAGATACGCAGTATTTT. Amino acids: CSEGISGDTQYF.

V gene TRBV10-2 combines with J gene TRBJ2-7, with D hard to call. The V and J ends lost 8 bases and 7 bases respectively, with 15 bases between them. This CDR3 comprises 12 residues. Germline V gene sequence: CDR1 WSHSY, CDR2 SAAADI. The DNA of the CDR3 is TGCGCCAGCTCCGATACCGTGGCGGAGCAGTACTTC. It codes for CASSDTVAEQYF.

This chain links TRBV19 with TRBJ2-1; no definite D call. The V gene lost 6 bases and the J gene lost 6 bases, with 12 bases spanning the gap. This CDR3 comprises 13 residues. Germline CDR1 reads LNHDA; CDR2 reads SQIVND (reference sequence). The CDR3 region has the DNA TGTGCCAGTAGGGAGTCAGGAACCAATGAGCAGTTCTTC. Amino acid sequence: CASRESGTNEQFF.

V and J are TRBV7-6 and TRBJ1-6; tentative D call: TRBD1 (6 bases). This CDR3 has 13 residues. Trimming removed 1 base from V and 8 bases from J, with 6 bases in between. Germline values: CDR1 SGHVS, CDR2 FNYEAQ. CDR3 protein: CASSLDRDSPLHF. DNA of the CDR3: TGTGCCAGCAGCTTAGACAGGGATTCACCCCTCCACTTT.

V and J are TRBV6-5 and TRBJ1-3; D remains ambiguous. Germline V gene data show CDR1 as MNHEY and CDR2 as SVGAGI. V gave up 2 bases and J gave up 0 bases, with 8 bases separating them. The CDR3 sequence is 15 residues long. The CDR3 sequence is CASSYRTSSGNTIYF. DNA for the CDR3: TGTGCCAGCAGTTACCGTACAAGCTCTGGAAACACCATATATTTT.